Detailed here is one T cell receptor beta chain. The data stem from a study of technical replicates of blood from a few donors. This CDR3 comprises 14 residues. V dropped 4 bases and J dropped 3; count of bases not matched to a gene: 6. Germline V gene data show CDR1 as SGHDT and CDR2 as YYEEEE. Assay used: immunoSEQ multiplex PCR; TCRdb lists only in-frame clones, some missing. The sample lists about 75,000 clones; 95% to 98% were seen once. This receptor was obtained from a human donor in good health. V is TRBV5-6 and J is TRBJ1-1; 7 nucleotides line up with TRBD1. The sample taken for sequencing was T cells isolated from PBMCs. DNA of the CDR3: TGTGCCAGCAGCCCTAAGGGGGCGCACACTGAAGCTTTCTTT. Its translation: CASSPKGAHTEAFF.